This T cell receptor beta chain was profiled in a study of molecular identifiers for immune sequencing clone quantification (dated by TCRdb to between 2018 and 2020). Study-level background: For a replicate experiment, the RNA from either about 20,000 or 100,000 naive CD8 T cells was divided into five aliquots, and four of those aliquots went on to sequencing. CD8 T cells were used in a methods study to benchmark molecular-identifier clustering-based TCR repertoire sequencing (MIDCIRS) and TCR RNA copy counting. Study-level results and caveats: Naive libraries contained spiked-in Jurkat TCR RNA (approximately nine copies' worth), which is not part of the donor repertoire. The sizes of highly expanded clones could end up underestimated when identical TCR molecules share a barcode. Spiked-in Jurkat TCR RNA equivalent to a single cell was reported to be detectable even among more than 900,000 naive CD8 T cells. Without barcode sub-clustering, chimeric consensus sequences inflated TCR diversity; chimeras reached as high as 47%. Clones above 20 RNA copies held over 97% of molecules in CMV-specific effector cells but under 1% in naive cells. Modeling indicated about three TCR RNA copies recovered per cell, compared with about ten by digital PCR, which implies a capture efficiency of around 31%.

Libraries were constructed by PCR. Sequencing was carried out with a NextSeq 500. Bulk TCR libraries were generated as previously described, with the TCR primers listed in Table S5 used. Purification of total RNA was performed with the Qiagen AllPrep DNA/RNA kit. Reads from multiple sequencing runs of the same library were pooled before analysis. Regarding the original processing steps: Reads were retained only if an exact TCR constant sequence was present, and the retained reads were trimmed to 150 nt and grouped according to their 12-nt molecular barcodes. Reads within each barcode group were sub-clustered using a 15% Levenshtein threshold, and quality-weighted consensus sequences were constructed for each RNA molecule. Non-functional sequences were removed, as were lower-count sequences one edit away from another. Based on fitting two negative binomial distributions, any barcode sub-cluster with under 20% of the maximum read count was discarded. TCRdb took the public reads, trimmed them with fastp at Q25, ran MiXCR for clone calling and kept in-frame beta chains. Rows matching on CDR3 protein sequence are summarized as one entry with the most common DNA and genes. TCRdb, not the authors, supplied the V and J calls. The sample table lists 75,000 to 95,000 distinct CDR3 sequences, approximately 25% of them with a count of one. The ten largest make up roughly 0.76% of the sample.

Relative to germline, V is 3 bases shorter and J is 3 bases shorter, with 4 bases between their ends. The CDR3 covers 12 residues, taking in both the cysteine and the phenylalanine. Of all the DNA, just the CDR3 is kept, 36 bases in frame from base 1. Per the germline V gene, SGHAT is the CDR1 and FQNNGV is the CDR2. Libraries of naive CD8 T cells were generated from about 21,000 to 970,000 sorted cells, with 10%, 30% or 50% of the purified RNA used. Naive CD8 T cells were FACS-sorted as CD8+CD4-CCR7+CD45RA+ on a BD FACSAria II into RLT Plus buffer. Detection sensitivity was tested by spiking Jurkat RNA equal to roughly nine TCR copies' worth into samples containing about 18,000-1,000,000 naive CD8 T cells. Enrichment of CD8 T cells was done with RosetteSep CD8+ T Cell Enrichment Cocktail plus Ficoll-Paque, and ACK red cell lysis came afterward. This clonotype was seen ten or more times. Its antigen target is currently unknown. No base qualities exist here, and no much larger clone lies one base off it.

The sample comprised naive CD8+ T cells from blood, with Jurkat cell RNA spiked in. The cell subset or site label corresponds to: FACS-sorted CD8+CD4-CCR7+CD45RA+ naive T cells. The sequence was obtained from a human donor in good health. Some libraries in this study had Jurkat cell RNA spiked in. The chain links TRBV11-2 with TRBJ2-3; no confident D gene assignment can be made. The CDR3 has the sequence CASSFSTDTQYF. DNA sequence: TGTGCCAGCAGCTTTTCTACAGATACGCAGTATTTT.